Given below is one TCR beta chain in context. In this sample, this clonotype turned up a few times. Its antigen is not yet known. No much larger clonotype is one base removed from it; base qualities were not supplied. The sample is drawn from a study of T cell repertoires in cytomegalovirus infection (dated by TCRdb to 2018 to 2020). Background for the entire study: Recently identified HLA-C-restricted CMV epitopes, whose presentation resists viral immunomodulation, were targeted by peptide stimulations together with well-studied HLA-B-restricted epitopes. Because public TCR beta signatures pointed to carriage of CMV infection together with the matching HLA type, the HLA type of each donor mattered for the analysis.

This sample was sequenced with an Illumina HiSeq 1500. TCRdb itself trimmed the public reads at Q25 with fastp, ran MiXCR and retained productive beta chains. Under each unique CDR3 protein, matching rows form one entry showing the most common genes and DNA. This sample comprises approximately 990,000 distinct CDR3 sequences, approximately 30% of them detected only once. The ten largest clones capture roughly 13% of the sample. Explained via the paper, the treatment or condition label denotes: in vitro stimulation with specific CMV peptide epitopes to enrich CMV-specific T cells. Beyond this particular receptor, the publication reports: In both this cohort and an independent roughly 350-donor cohort, the cumulative frequency of public TCR beta family members distinguished carriers of CMV infection plus the relevant HLA type. The ex vivo response was dominated by HLA-C-restricted CMV-specific TCR beta clonotypes, which also provided the single most frequent clonotype in two of eight donors.

CDR3 length: 15 amino acids, cysteine to phenylalanine. Only CDR3 DNA remains: 45 bases, in frame from the first base. CDR1 and CDR2 are drawn from the germline V gene: SNHLY, FYNNEI. The germline V and J ends show losses of 4 bases and 9 bases respectively, and no gene match explains 8 bases of the junction. This sequence uses TRBV2 and TRBJ2-2; the central 10 bases match TRBD1. The sample here was cultured CD8+ T cells from PBMCs, taken from culture after CMV antigen stimulation. This clonotype originated in a human donor in good health (CMV status not recorded). Some clones in this sample may be carry-over from other donors' samples. The CDR3 region: CASSARDRGRWELFF. The nucleotide sequence reads TGTGCCAGCAGTGCGAGGGACAGGGGCCGCTGGGAGCTGTTTTTT.